The 26 T cell receptor beta chains below were found in one sample sequenced in a study of shared clonotypes between healthy human individuals (dated by TCRdb to the early 2020s). To prepare the library, the immunoSEQ multiplex PCR assay was applied. This immuneACCESS table, as held by TCRdb, lists in-frame sequences with V and J called but not all clones. Of the missing ones, under half trace to an unresolved V gene in checked studies; the others have no known cause. The sample records fewer than 3 million clones, approximately 90% of which are singletons. Around 0.4% of the sample is held by the ten biggest clonotypes. The sample comprised naive CD4+ T cells from PBMCs. Per the publication, the cell subset or site label means: CD45RA+ positively selected. Receptor source: a man in his late teens or twenties in good health. Some clones in this sample may be carry-over from other donors' samples.

This clone has more than one count but fewer than ten. The rearrangement uses TRBV6-6 and TRBJ1-1; no firm D call. Germline V gives CDR1 MNHNY, CDR2 SVGAGI (reference sequence). V lost 0 bases and J lost 5, with 1 base in between. The CDR3 consists of 11 residues. CDR3 in DNA: TGTGCCAGCAGTTACTCGACTGAAGCTTTCTTT. Residues: CASSYSTEAFF.

The chain has TRBV15 and TRBJ2-4, with TRBD1 as a possible D gene (5 bases). CDR1 is LNHNV, CDR2 YYDKDF, per germline (reference sequence). Trimming took off 1 base at V and 0 bases at J, with 7 bases between the two ends. This CDR3 has 15 residues. The CDR3 nucleotides are TGTGCCACCAGCAGAGGGGGCCTAGCCAAAAACATTCAGTACTTC. Protein product: CATSRGGLAKNIQYF.

V gene TRBV5-1 combines with J gene TRBJ1-5, with unresolved D. The V and J ends lost 1 base and 8 bases respectively, with 10 bases between them. Germline V gives CDR1 SGHRS, CDR2 YFSETQ. The length of the CDR3 is 13 residues. The CDR3 DNA sequence: TGCGCCAGCAGCTTGACTGGGAGTGAGCCCCAGCATTTT. The encoded protein is CASSLTGSEPQHF.

This chain joins TRBV4-2 and TRBJ2-7; 7 positions agree with TRBD2. Germline V gene sequence: CDR1 LGHNA, CDR2 YNFKEQ. The CDR3 has 14 residues. Trimming cost V 3 bases and J 4 bases; bases outside gene matches: 6. The CDR3, as DNA: TGTGCCAGCAGCCAGAGGGGCGGGAGTTACGAGCAGTACTTC. This encodes CASSQRGGSYEQYF.

This rearrangement joins TRBV10-1 to TRBJ1-2; no clear D gene. V dropped 4 bases and J dropped 3 bases, with 21 bases sitting between them. Germline values: CDR1 WNHNN, CDR2 SYGVQD (reference sequence). The CDR3 has 17 amino acids. The CDR3: CASSGRARQTRDYGYTF. CDR3 bases: TGCGCCAGCAGTGGAAGGGCACGGCAGACCAGAGACTATGGCTACACCTTC.

The chain has TRBV9 and TRBJ1-4; D possibly corresponds to TRBD1 (6 bases). This CDR3 contains 15 residues. Germline V gene data show CDR1 as SGDLS and CDR2 as YYNGEE. V lost 0 bases, J lost 8 bases, and 14 bases lay in between. CDR3 region: CASSVGAGVGEKLFF. The CDR3 DNA reads as TGTGCCAGCAGCGTAGGGGCAGGGGTGGGAGAAAAACTGTTTTTT.

Here the CDR3 reads CATSRGEGEGYTF. CDR3 coding DNA: TGTGCCACCAGCAGAGGGGAAGGCGAGGGCTACACCTTC. V and J are TRBV15 and TRBJ1-2; unclear D gene. V was clipped by 1 base and J by 8 bases, with 11 bases between them. Germline CDR1 LNHNV, CDR2 YYDKDF (reference sequence). The CDR3 loop spans 13 amino acids.

The V gene is TRBV6-1, the J gene TRBJ2-1, with D uncertain. This CDR3 region has 15 residues. The V gene's germline CDR1 is MNHNS and CDR2 SASEGT. V was trimmed by 7 bases and J by 2 bases, leaving 15 bases between them. CDR3 protein: CASIPTQAPYNEQFF. CDR3 sequence (DNA): TGTGCCAGCATTCCGACCCAGGCCCCCTACAATGAGCAGTTCTTC.

J is TRBJ2-1 and V is TRBV11-2; possibly TRBD2 for D (5 bases). V dropped 3 bases and J dropped 9 bases, with 18 bases sitting between them. CDR3 size: 15 residues. Per the germline V gene, CDR1 is SGHAT and CDR2 is FQNNGV. In nucleotides, the CDR3 is TGTGCCAGCAGCTTTCGAAGCACTAGTTTGGGTGAGCAGTTCTTC. Translation: CASSFRSTSLGEQFF.

The rearrangement joins TRBV4-1 to TRBJ2-7; the D call may be TRBD1 or TRBD2 (5 bases each). Germline CDR1 is MGHRA and CDR2 is YSYEKL. V lost 4 bases, J lost 6 bases, and 16 bases lay in between. The CDR3 spans 14 residues. CDR3 in DNA: TGCGCCAGCAGCCGAGATGGGGGAAATGGCGAGCAGTACTTC. Protein sequence: CASSRDGGNGEQYF.

The chain combines TRBV7-8 with TRBJ1-1; D perhaps matches TRBD1 (6 bases). V was cut by 5 bases and J by 2 bases, with 15 bases left in between. The V gene's germline CDR1 is SGHVS and CDR2 FQNEAQ. The CDR3 is 15 amino acids. CDR3 nucleotide sequence: TGTGCCAGCAGCCAAACACAGGGCTTAAACACTGAAGCTTTCTTT. Amino acid sequence: CASSQTQGLNTEAFF. Full variable domain (outside the CDR3, taken from reference TRBV7-8 and TRBJ1-1): GAGVSQSPRYKVAKRGQDVALRCDPISGHVSLFWYQQALGQGPEFLTYFQNEAQLDKSGLPSDRFFAERPEGSVSTLKIQRTQQEDSAVYLCASSQTQGLNTEAFFGQGTRLTVV.

The chain is built from TRBV7-2 and TRBJ2-5; D may be TRBD2 (6 bases). The V end was cut by 1 base, the J end by 1 base, with 19 bases between. The length of the CDR3 is 18 residues. The germline CDR1 and CDR2 sequences are SGHTA and FQGNSA. In nucleotides, the CDR3 is TGTGCCAGCAGCTTAGTTCTGTCCTACCGGGGGAGCCAAGAGACCCAGTACTTC. Encoded protein: CASSLVLSYRGSQETQYF.

This chain connects TRBV5-8 to TRBJ2-3; D uncertain. CDR1 is SGHTS and CDR2 is YDEGEE in the germline V gene. The ends were cut back, 0 bases at V and 2 bases at J, with 4 bases in the middle. This CDR3 contains 13 residues. The CDR3 loop reads CASSLAFTDTQYF. For the CDR3, the DNA is TGTGCCAGCAGCTTGGCTTTCACAGATACGCAGTATTTT.

The V call is TRBV10-2, the J call TRBJ2-2; 7 bases align to TRBD1. Per germline, CDR1 WSHSY and CDR2 SAAADI. The CDR3 sequence is 15 residues long. Germline trimming cut 8 bases from V and 3 bases from J; bases unmatched to any gene: 9. The CDR3 reads CASVTETGHTGELFF. CDR3 sequence (DNA): TGCGCCAGCGTAACCGAGACAGGGCACACCGGGGAGCTGTTTTTT.

This chain uses TRBV5-1 with TRBJ2-5, with TRBD2 matching 12 bases. This CDR3 contains 16 residues. Germline CDR1 reads SGHRS; CDR2 reads YFSETQ. The ends lost 3 bases at V and 2 bases at J; junction bases unmatched: 5. Written as DNA, the CDR3 is TGCGCCAGCAGCTCCTGGACTAGCGGGACTCAAGAGACCCAGTACTTC. Protein: CASSSWTSGTQETQYF.

V usage is TRBV5-1 and J usage is TRBJ1-4; weak D call: TRBD1 (5 bases). This CDR3 contains 17 residues. The ends were cut back, 0 bases at V and 0 bases at J, with 12 bases in the middle. Germline V lookup: CDR1 SGHRS, CDR2 YFSETQ. The CDR3 sequence: CASSLGVRVSTNEKLFF. The DNA for the CDR3 is TGCGCCAGCAGCTTGGGGGTCAGGGTTTCAACTAATGAAAAACTGTTTTTT.

This clone was recorded only once. The rearrangement uses TRBV9 and TRBJ2-5; a possible D gene is TRBD1 (6 bases). Germline lookup yields CDR1 SGDLS and CDR2 YYNGEE. The CDR3 totals 15 residues. V dropped 0 bases and J dropped 3 bases, with 12 bases sitting between them. In DNA, the CDR3 is TGTGCCAGCAGCGTAGTGGGGGCAGGGGAAGAGACCCAGTACTTC. Its translation is CASSVVGAGEETQYF.

This chain joins TRBV4-2 and TRBJ2-1; 8 bases align to TRBD2. The CDR3 contains 16 residues. Germline V gene lookup returns CDR1 LGHNA and CDR2 YNFKEQ. J was trimmed by 6 bases and V by 3 bases; bases with no gene match: 10. In nucleotides, the CDR3 is TGTGCCAGCAGCCACCCCCAAAGCGGGAGTCTCAATGAGCAGTTCTTC. Residues: CASSHPQSGSLNEQFF.

V gene TRBV15 combines with J gene TRBJ2-7; D possibly corresponds to TRBD2 (6 bases). This CDR3 has 15 residues. The V gene lost 0 bases and the J gene lost 2 bases, with 11 bases spanning the gap. From germline, CDR1 is LNHNV and CDR2 YYDKDF (reference sequence). CDR3 bases: TGTGCCACCAGCAGAGAGGGACTGGGGACCTACGAGCAGTACTTC. Its translation: CATSREGLGTYEQYF.

This clone showed up just once. The gene calls are TRBV30 and TRBJ2-1; the D is unclear. Per germline, CDR1 GTSNPN and CDR2 SVGIG (reference sequence). Trimming stripped 2 bases from V and 0 bases from J, with 5 bases between. This CDR3 has 13 amino acids. CDR3 sequence reads: CAWSLGSYNEQFF. In DNA, the CDR3 is TGTGCCTGGAGTCTGGGCTCCTACAATGAGCAGTTCTTC. Combining the CDR3 with reference TRBV30 and TRBJ2-1 gives the whole variable domain SQTIHQWPATLVQPVGSPLSLECTVEGTSNPNLYWYRQAAGRGLQLLFYSVGIGQISSEVPQNLSASRPQDRQFILSSKKLLLSDSGFYLCAWSLGSYNEQFFGPGTRLTVL.

Points on this clone: This CDR3 is also generated by other DNA sequences in the sample. V is TRBV6-1 and J is TRBJ2-7; 12 positions match TRBD1. The CDR3 length is 14 residues. Germline CDR1 reads MNHNS; CDR2 reads SASEGT. With 6 bases clipped from V and 3 bases from J, the junction kept 3 bases outside the gene matches. The CDR3 region has the DNA TGTGCCAGCAGGGGGACAGGGGGCCTCTACGAGCAGTACTTC. This encodes CASRGTGGLYEQYF.

This clone was seen only once. The chain joins TRBV6-1 to TRBJ2-2; D is undetermined. The ends were cut back, 8 bases at V and 0 bases at J, with 10 bases in the middle. The CDR3 length is 14 residues. The germline V gene encodes CDR1 MNHNS and CDR2 SASEGT. The DNA of the CDR3 is TGTGCCAGCCAAGCTAGATCGAACACCGGGGAGCTGTTTTTT. This gives the protein CASQARSNTGELFF.

This rearrangement joins TRBV7-3 to TRBJ1-1; D is possibly TRBD1 (5 bases). The germline V and J ends were trimmed by 5 bases and 1 base, with 11 bases remaining between them. This CDR3 is 14 amino acids long. Germline loops: CDR1 SGHTA, CDR2 FQGTGA. This CDR3 reads CASSGTGWNTEAFF. As DNA, the CDR3 is TGTGCCAGCAGCGGAACAGGTTGGAACACTGAAGCTTTCTTT. The whole variable domain, filled in from reference TRBV7-3 and TRBJ1-1, reads GAGVSQTPSNKVTEKGKYVELRCDPISGHTALYWYRQSLGQGPEFLIYFQGTGAADDSGLPNDRFFAVRPEGSVSTLKIQRTERGDSAVYLCASSGTGWNTEAFFGQGTRLTVV.

The chain carries TRBV15 and TRBJ1-3, with a possible D match to TRBD1 (5 bases). The V end lost 4 bases, the J end lost 3 bases, and 10 bases lay between the germline ends. The CDR3 extends over 14 amino acids. Per the germline V gene, CDR1 is LNHNV and CDR2 is YYDKDF (reference sequence). The chain's CDR3 is CATSKVTGGNTIYF. CDR3 bases: TGTGCCACCAGCAAAGTAACAGGTGGAAACACCATATATTTT.

This chain joins TRBV30 and TRBJ1-3; D remains ambiguous. Germline-derived CDR1 and CDR2 are GTSNPN and SVGIG (reference sequence). This CDR3 contains 13 residues. V was cut by 4 bases and J by 0 bases, with 7 bases left in between. CDR3 sequence: CAWNQNSGNTIYF. The CDR3 DNA reads TGTGCCTGGAATCAGAACTCTGGAAACACCATATATTTT.

The chain has TRBV21-1 and TRBJ2-3; TRBD2 was called by the table and not checked on the DNA. TRBV21-1 counts as a pseudogene. The CDR3 totals 17 residues. The CDR3 nucleotides are TGTGCCAGCTTCCGACACCAGCCGCGGGAGATTGCAGATACGCAGTATTTT. Encoded protein: CASFRHQPREIADTQYF.